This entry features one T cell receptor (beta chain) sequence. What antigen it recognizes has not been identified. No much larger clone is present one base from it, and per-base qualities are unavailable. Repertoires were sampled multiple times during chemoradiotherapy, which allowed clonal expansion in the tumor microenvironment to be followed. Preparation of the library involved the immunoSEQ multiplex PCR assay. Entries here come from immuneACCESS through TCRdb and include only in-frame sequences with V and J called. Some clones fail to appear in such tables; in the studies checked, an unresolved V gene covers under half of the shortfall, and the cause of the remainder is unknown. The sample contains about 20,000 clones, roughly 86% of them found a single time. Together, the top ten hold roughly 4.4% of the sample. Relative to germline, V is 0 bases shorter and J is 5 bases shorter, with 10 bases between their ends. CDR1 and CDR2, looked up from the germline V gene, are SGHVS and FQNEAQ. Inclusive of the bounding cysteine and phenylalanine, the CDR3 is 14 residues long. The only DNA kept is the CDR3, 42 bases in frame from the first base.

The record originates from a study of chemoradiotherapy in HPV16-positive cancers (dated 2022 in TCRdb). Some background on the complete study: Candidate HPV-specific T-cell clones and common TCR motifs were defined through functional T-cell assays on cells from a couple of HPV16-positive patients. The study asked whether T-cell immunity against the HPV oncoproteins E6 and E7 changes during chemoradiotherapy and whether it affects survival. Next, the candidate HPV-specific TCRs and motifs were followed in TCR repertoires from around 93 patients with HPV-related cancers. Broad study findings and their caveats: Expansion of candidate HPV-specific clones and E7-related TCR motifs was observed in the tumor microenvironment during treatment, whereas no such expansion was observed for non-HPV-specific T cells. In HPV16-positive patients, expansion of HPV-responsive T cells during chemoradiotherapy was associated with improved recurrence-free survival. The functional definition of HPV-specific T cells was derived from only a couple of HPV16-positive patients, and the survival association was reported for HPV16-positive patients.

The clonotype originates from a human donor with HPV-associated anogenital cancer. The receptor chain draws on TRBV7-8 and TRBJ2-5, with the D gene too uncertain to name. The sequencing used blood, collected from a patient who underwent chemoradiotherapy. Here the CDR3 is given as CASSLALLGETQYF. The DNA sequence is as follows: TGTGCCAGCAGCTTAGCGCTGCTGGGGGAGACCCAGTACTTC.